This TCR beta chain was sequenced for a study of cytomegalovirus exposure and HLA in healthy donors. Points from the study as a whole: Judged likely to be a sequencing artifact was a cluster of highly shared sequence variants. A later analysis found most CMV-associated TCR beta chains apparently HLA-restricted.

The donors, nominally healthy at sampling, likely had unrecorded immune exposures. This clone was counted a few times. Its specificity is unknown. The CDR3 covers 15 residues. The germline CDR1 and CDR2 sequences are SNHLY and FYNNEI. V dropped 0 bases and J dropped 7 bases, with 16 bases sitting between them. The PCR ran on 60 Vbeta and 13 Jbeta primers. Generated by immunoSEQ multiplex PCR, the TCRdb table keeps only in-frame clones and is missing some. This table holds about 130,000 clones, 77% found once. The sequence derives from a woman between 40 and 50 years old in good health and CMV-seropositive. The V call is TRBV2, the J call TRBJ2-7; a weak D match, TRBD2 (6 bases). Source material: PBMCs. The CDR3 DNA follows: TGTGCCAGCAGTGAAGCGCGGGGACCTTTCCGTGAGCAGTACTTC. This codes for CASSEARGPFREQYF.